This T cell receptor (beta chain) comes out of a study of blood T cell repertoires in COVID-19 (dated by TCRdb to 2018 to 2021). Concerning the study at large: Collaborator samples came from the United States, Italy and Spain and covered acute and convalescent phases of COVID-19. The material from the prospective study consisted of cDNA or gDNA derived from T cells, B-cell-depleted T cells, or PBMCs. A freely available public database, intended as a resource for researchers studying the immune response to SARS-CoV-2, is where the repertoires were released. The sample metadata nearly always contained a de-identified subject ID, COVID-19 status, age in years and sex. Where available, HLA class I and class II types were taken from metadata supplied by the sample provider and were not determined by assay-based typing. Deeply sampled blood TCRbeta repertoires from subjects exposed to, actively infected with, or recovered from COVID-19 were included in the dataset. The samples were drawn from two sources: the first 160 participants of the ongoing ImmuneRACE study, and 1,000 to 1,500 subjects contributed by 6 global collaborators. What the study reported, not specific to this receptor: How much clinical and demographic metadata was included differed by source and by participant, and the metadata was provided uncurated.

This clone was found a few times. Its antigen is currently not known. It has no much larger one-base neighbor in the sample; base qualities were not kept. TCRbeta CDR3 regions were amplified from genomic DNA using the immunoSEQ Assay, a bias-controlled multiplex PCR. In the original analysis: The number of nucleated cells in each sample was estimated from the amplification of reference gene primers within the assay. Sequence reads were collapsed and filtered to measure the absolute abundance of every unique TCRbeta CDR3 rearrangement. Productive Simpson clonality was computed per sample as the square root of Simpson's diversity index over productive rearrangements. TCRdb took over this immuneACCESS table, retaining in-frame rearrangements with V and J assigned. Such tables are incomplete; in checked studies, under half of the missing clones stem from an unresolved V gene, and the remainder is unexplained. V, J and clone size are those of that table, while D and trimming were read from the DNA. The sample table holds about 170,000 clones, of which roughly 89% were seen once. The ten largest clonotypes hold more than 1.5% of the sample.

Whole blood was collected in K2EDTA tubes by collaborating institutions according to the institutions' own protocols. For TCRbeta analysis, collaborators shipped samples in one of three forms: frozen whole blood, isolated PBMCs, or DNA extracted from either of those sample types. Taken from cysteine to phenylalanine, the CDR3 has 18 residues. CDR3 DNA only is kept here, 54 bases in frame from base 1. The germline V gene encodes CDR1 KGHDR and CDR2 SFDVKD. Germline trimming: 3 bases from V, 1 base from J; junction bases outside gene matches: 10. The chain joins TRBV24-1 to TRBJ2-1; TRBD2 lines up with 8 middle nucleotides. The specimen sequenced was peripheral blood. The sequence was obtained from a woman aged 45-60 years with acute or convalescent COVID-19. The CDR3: CATSDELLAGTSYNEQFF. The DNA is TGTGCCACCAGTGATGAATTGCTAGCGGGTACATCCTACAATGAGCAGTTCTTC.